The entry below describes one T cell receptor beta chain. The entry originates in a study of blood T cell repertoires in COVID-19. Overall study: From the United States, Italy and Spain came samples of acute and convalescent COVID-19. The cDNA or gDNA used as material had been derived from T cells, B-cell-depleted T cells, or PBMCs.

Study processing details: Counts of nucleated cells, estimated from reference gene primer amplification, were obtained. Data came from immunoSEQ multiplex PCR; TCRdb stores just in-frame clones and leaves some out. V, J and clone size are those of that table, while D and trimming were read from the DNA. The sample carries under 300,000 clones, roughly 87% recorded once. Germline loops: CDR1 DFQATT, CDR2 SNEGSKA (reference sequence). This CDR3 region has 16 residues. Trimming cost V 3 bases and J 7 bases, with 21 bases left between them. Material for sequencing was peripheral blood. This clonotype was obtained from a man aged 55 to 70 who had recovered from COVID-19. The chain joins TRBV20-1 to TRBJ2-2; a weak D match, TRBD2 (6 bases). The CDR3 DNA reads TGCAGTGCTAGTGGTTTGGGGGGACGGGATGTCGGGGAGCTGTTTTTT. This sequence encodes CSASGLGGRDVGELFF.